Reported below is one T cell receptor (beta chain). No antigen is known for it. This sample is part of a study of post-analysis software for immune sequencing data. Overall study results and limits: Comparison of patients with controls showed five TRBV segments more frequent in patients, TRBV5-6, TRBV5-1 and TRBV20-1 among them.

The CDR3 extends over 17 amino acids. The V and J ends lost 1 base and 2 bases respectively, with 15 bases between them. Germline-derived CDR1 and CDR2 are SGHTA and FQGNSA. The TCR beta cDNA libraries contained unique molecular identifiers. cDNA molecules numbering 400,000 to 550,000 came from around 1 to 10 million T cells. TCRdb independently ran MiXCR on the PCR reads; one entry per CDR3 protein. The sample holds 700,000 to 900,000 distinct CDR3 sequences, approximately 44% seen once. The J gene is TRBJ2-1, the V gene TRBV7-2; D not certain. The clonotype originates from a girl aged 5 to 17 with multiple sclerosis. Sequencing was performed on blood. CDR3 amino acids: CASSLVLVDGAYNEQFF. DNA for the CDR3: TGTGCCAGCAGCTTAGTATTAGTAGACGGCGCCTACAATGAGCAGTTCTTC.